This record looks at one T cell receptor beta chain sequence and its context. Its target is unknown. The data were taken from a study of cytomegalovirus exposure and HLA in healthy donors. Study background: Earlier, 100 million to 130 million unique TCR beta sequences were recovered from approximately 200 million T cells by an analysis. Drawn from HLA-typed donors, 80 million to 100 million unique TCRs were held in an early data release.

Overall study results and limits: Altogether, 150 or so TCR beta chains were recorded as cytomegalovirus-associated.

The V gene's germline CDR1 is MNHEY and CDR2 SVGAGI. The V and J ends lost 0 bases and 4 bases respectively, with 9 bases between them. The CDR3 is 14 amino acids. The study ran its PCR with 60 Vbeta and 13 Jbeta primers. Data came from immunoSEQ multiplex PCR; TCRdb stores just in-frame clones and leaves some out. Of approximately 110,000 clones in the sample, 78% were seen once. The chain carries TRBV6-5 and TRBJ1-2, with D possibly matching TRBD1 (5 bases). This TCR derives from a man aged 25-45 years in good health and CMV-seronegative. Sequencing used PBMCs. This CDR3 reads CASSYSPGGYGYTF. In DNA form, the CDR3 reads TGTGCCAGCAGTTACTCACCGGGGGGCTATGGCTACACCTTC.